There are many counts of the clone carrying this T cell receptor beta chain. This record comes from a study of T-cell reconstitution after alpha-beta-depleted transplantation in children. Molecular barcoding with unique molecular identifiers was used for the TCRbeta library. From the PCR reads, TCRdb called clonotypes with MiXCR, one entry per CDR3 protein. The sample consists of hundreds of thousands of distinct CDR3 sequences, approximately 16% of them appearing once. The V gene end was trimmed by 3 bases and the J gene end by 2 bases; junction bases not matched to a gene: 7. Germline CDR1 is MNHNS and CDR2 is SASEGT. The CDR3 contains 18 residues.

The chain joins TRBV6-1 to TRBJ2-6, with TRBD2 identical over 10 bases. This sample comprised PBMCs from the stem cell graft donor, obtained from the stem cell graft. The TCR was taken from a human donor who donated a stem cell graft to a child with acute myeloid leukemia. As DNA, the CDR3 is TGTGCCAGCAGTGAGAGCGGGGGGGAATTGACTGGGGCCAACGTCCTGACTTTC. Its translation: CASSESGGELTGANVLTF.